What follows is one TCR beta chain and its context. Its antigen specificity is not known. The record has no base qualities; no much larger clone is one base away. TCRbeta CDR3 regions were amplified from genomic DNA using the immunoSEQ Assay, a bias-controlled multiplex PCR. Concerning the study's data processing: The number of nucleated cells in each sample was estimated from the amplification of reference gene primers within the assay. To quantify the absolute abundance of each unique TCRbeta CDR3 rearrangement, sequence reads were collapsed and filtered. Productive Simpson clonality was computed per sample as the square root of Simpson's diversity index over productive rearrangements. TCRdb re-hosts the immuneACCESS table, in-frame sequences only. Its copies lack some clones; in the studies checked, an unresolved V gene accounts for under half of them, and the cause for the rest is not known. The V and J calls and clone size come from that table; D and trimming were worked out from the DNA. The sample table lists 250,000 or so clones, more than 70% of them with a count of one. The top ten clones comprise 2.5% of the sample.

The data stem from a study of blood T cell repertoires in COVID-19 (dated by TCRdb to the early 2020s). About the full investigation: Samples from collaborators originated in the United States, Italy and Spain and spanned both the acute and convalescent phases of COVID-19. The material from the prospective study consisted of cDNA or gDNA derived from T cells, B-cell-depleted T cells, or PBMCs. Deeply sampled blood TCRbeta repertoires from subjects exposed to, actively infected with, or recovered from COVID-19 were included in the dataset. A freely available public database, intended as a resource for researchers studying the immune response to SARS-CoV-2, is where the repertoires were released. The samples were drawn from the first 160 participants of the ongoing ImmuneRACE study and from 1,254 subjects provided by 6 global collaborators. The sample metadata nearly always contained a de-identified subject ID, COVID-19 status, age in years and sex. Where HLA class I and class II types were available, the types were taken from metadata supplied by the sample provider, not from assay-based typing. The investigation overall reported the following: The amount of clinical and demographic metadata varied by source and participant and was provided uncurated.

Relative to germline, V is 0 bases shorter and J is 1 base shorter, with 7 bases between their ends. The germline V gene sets CDR1 to SGHRS and CDR2 to YFSETQ. Including cysteine and phenylalanine, the CDR3 has 14 amino acids. The entry retains the CDR3 DNA only, 42 bases that are in frame from base 1. Participants in the prospective study were aged roughly 18 to 100 years, lived in under 30 United States geographic areas, and enrolled through a virtual design. To assign participants to cohorts, the prospective study relied on clinical history that participants themselves reported in a screening survey and a study questionnaire. In the prospective study, whole blood, serum and a nasopharyngeal or oropharyngeal swab were collected from each participant by mobile phlebotomists. Over a roughly 2-month period, participants in the prospective study had the option of providing additional blood draws and questionnaires. Before DNA extraction, blood samples from the prospective study were shipped at room temperature or frozen.

This receptor was obtained from a woman between 40 and 50 years old with acute COVID-19. The sequenced sample was PBMCs or T cells enriched from blood (not recorded which). The V gene is TRBV5-1 and the J gene is TRBJ2-5; no D gene call is confident. The CDR3 in this case is CASSLGQVQETQYF. The nucleotides are TGCGCCAGCAGCTTGGGTCAGGTCCAAGAGACCCAGTACTTC.